A selection of T cell receptor beta chains follows, all from one sample in a study of OX40 agonist ivuxolimab in advanced cancers. Sequencing used immunoSEQ multiplex PCR; TCRdb keeps in-frame clones, though not all of them. This table holds 52,000 or so clones, 82% found once. Material: CD4+ or CD8+ T cells sorted from blood, obtained in a trial of the OX40 agonist ivuxolimab. These receptor sequences come from an adult with an advanced solid tumor such as melanoma, head and neck, liver or kidney cancer. CDR3s include the opening cysteine and the closing phenylalanine or tryptophan. D genes are given only for firm matches. Rows give clone size only sometimes, using once, few, many, or a class for an expanded clone.

cdr3_length d_call j_call v_call clone_size cdr3_aa cdr3_nt
10 . TRBJ1-1 TRBV29-1 . CSASDSEAFF TGCAGCGCCTCGGACAGTGAGGCTTTCTTT
16 . TRBJ2-1 TRBV28 once CASSRGVSFTDNEQFF TGTGCCAGCAGTCGAGGGGTGAGCTTCACTGACAATGAGCAGTTCTTC
15 . TRBJ2-3 TRBV18 . CASSSKQVPTDTQYF TGTGCCAGCTCATCGAAACAGGTCCCCACAGATACGCAGTATTTT
15 . TRBJ1-1 TRBV6-5 few CASSYDNRGNTEAFF TGTGCCAGCAGTTACGACAACCGAGGAAACACTGAAGCTTTCTTT
14 TRBD2 TRBJ2-5 TRBV5-4 . CASSLPSGGETQYF TGTGCCAGCAGCTTACCTAGCGGGGGTGAGACCCAGTACTTC
14 TRBD2 TRBJ2-3 TRBV5-1 . CASFQRGATDTQYF TGTGCCAGCTTCCAGCGGGGGGCTACAGATACGCAGTATTTT
14 TRBD1 TRBJ2-7 TRBV28 . CASNPQGARNEQYF TGTGCCAGCAACCCTCAGGGGGCGCGCAACGAGCAGTACTTC
17 TRBD2 TRBJ2-1 TRBV19 . CASSLRWGSGSPHEQFF TGTGCCAGTAGTCTTAGGTGGGGTAGCGGGAGTCCCCATGAGCAGTTCTTC
15 . TRBJ2-4 TRBV27 . CASSLLGATKNIQYF TGTGCCAGCAGTTTACTGGGGGCTACCAAAAACATTCAGTACTTC
14 . TRBJ2-7 TRBV15 . CATSRDASQAEQYF TGTGCCACCAGCAGAGATGCGTCGCAGGCTGAGCAGTACTTC
14 . TRBJ2-5 TRBV30 . CAWKFLGSQETQYF TGTGCCTGGAAATTCCTCGGCAGCCAAGAGACCCAGTACTTC
13 . TRBJ1-2 TRBV28 . CASSPGLFSGYTF TGTGCCAGCAGTCCCGGACTGTTCTCGGGCTACACCTTC
13 . TRBJ1-1 TRBV5-1 . CASSLDWVTEAFF TGCGCCAGCAGCTTGGATTGGGTTACTGAAGCTTTCTTT
15 TRBD1 TRBJ2-7 TRBV7-4 . CASSLGVGQIYEQYF TGTGCCAGCAGCTTAGGGGTGGGACAGATCTACGAGCAGTACTTC
14 . TRBJ1-4 TRBV7-2 . CASSRGVANEKLFF TGTGCCAGCAGCAGGGGGGTCGCTAATGAAAAACTGTTTTTT
15 TRBD1 TRBJ1-5 TRBV6-5 . CASSYGTVPPQPQHF TGTGCCAGCAGTTACGGGACAGTGCCCCCCCAGCCCCAGCATTTT
16 . TRBJ1-1 TRBV7-2 . CASSFKLGLRGGEAFF TGTGCCAGCAGCTTTAAATTAGGACTGCGGGGCGGTGAAGCTTTCTTT
19 TRBD1 TRBJ2-7 TRBV4-1 . CASSHHPQGMNRVGYEQYF TGCGCCAGCAGCCATCACCCACAGGGGATGAACCGAGTTGGGTACGAGCAGTACTTC
14 . TRBJ1-2 TRBV2 . CASSFQQGVYGYTF TGTGCCAGCAGCTTTCAGCAGGGTGTGTATGGCTACACCTTC
15 TRBD2 TRBJ2-5 TRBV5-1 . CASSFLAGAVETQYF TGCGCCAGCAGCTTCCTAGCGGGAGCAGTAGAGACCCAGTACTTC
16 TRBD2 TRBJ2-3 TRBV5-1 . CASSFLAGVSTDTQYF TGCGCCAGCAGCTTTCTAGCGGGAGTGAGCACAGATACGCAGTATTTT
17 TRBD1 TRBJ1-1 TRBV25-1 . CASSEKQGANRDTEAFF TGTGCCAGCAGTGAAAAACAGGGGGCGAATCGGGACACTGAAGCTTTCTTT
16 TRBD1 TRBJ2-7 TRBV28 . CASSPFNLDRAYEQYF TGTGCCAGCAGTCCCTTCAACTTGGACAGGGCCTACGAGCAGTACTTC
15 TRBD2 TRBJ2-1 TRBV6-5 . CASSFVAGGINEQFF TGTGCCAGCAGCTTCGTAGCGGGAGGAATCAATGAGCAGTTCTTC
13 . TRBJ2-3 TRBV5-1 . CASSLRGTDTQYF TGCGCCAGCAGCTTGCGGGGCACAGATACGCAGTATTTT
13 . TRBJ2-4 TRBV6-5 . CASRGAGVPIQYF TGTGCCAGCAGAGGTGCAGGGGTGCCTATTCAGTACTTC
15 TRBD1 TRBJ1-2 TRBV28 . CASSLGRQGAYGYTF TGTGCCAGCAGTTTAGGCCGACAGGGGGCCTATGGCTACACCTTC
11 . TRBJ2-3 TRBV15 . CATRVTDTQYF TGTGCCACCAGGGTTACAGATACGCAGTATTTT
15 . TRBJ1-5 TRBV7-9 . CASSLNRVYNQPQHF TGTGCCAGCAGCTTAAACAGGGTATACAATCAGCCCCAGCATTTT
13 . TRBJ2-1 TRBV7-2 . CASSLGVAREQFF TGTGCCAGCAGCTTAGGGGTAGCCCGAGAGCAGTTCTTC
11 . TRBJ2-7 TRBV7-2 . CASSSVYEQYF TGTGCCAGCAGCTCGGTCTACGAGCAGTACTTC
13 . TRBJ2-3 TRBV19 . CASSIGGADTQYF TGTGCCAGTAGTATAGGGGGGGCGGATACGCAGTATTTT
14 . TRBJ2-2 TRBV5-1 . CASSRTGSPGELFF TGCGCCAGCAGCCGTACAGGATCCCCCGGGGAGCTGTTTTTT
15 . TRBJ2-1 TRBV5-1 . CASSSGWSAYNEQFF TGCGCCAGCAGCTCGGGGTGGTCTGCCTACAATGAGCAGTTCTTC
13 . TRBJ1-1 TRBV28 . CASIPGLNTEAFF TGTGCCAGCATCCCAGGGCTGAACACTGAAGCTTTCTTT
13 TRBD2 TRBJ2-3 TRBV28 . CASSIAGVDTQYF TGTGCCAGCAGTATAGCGGGAGTAGATACGCAGTATTTT
15 . TRBJ1-1 TRBV7-2 . CASDGAVLLGTEAFF TGTGCCAGCGACGGGGCAGTTCTGCTTGGGACTGAAGCTTTCTTT
16 . TRBJ2-7 TRBV11-2 . CASSKDIGRQTYEQYF TGTGCCAGCAGCAAAGACATCGGACGGCAAACCTACGAGCAGTACTTC
13 TRBD1 TRBJ1-2 TRBV6-6 . CASSIPGGPGYTF TGTGCCAGCAGTATACCAGGGGGACCTGGCTACACCTTC
14 . TRBJ2-5 TRBV7-2 . CASRGQGGRETQYF TGTGCCAGCAGAGGGCAGGGGGGACGAGAGACCCAGTACTTC
15 . TRBJ2-1 TRBV10-1 . CASSVSRVKINEQFF TGCGCCAGCAGTGTTTCCAGGGTTAAGATAAATGAGCAGTTCTTC
14 TRBD1 TRBJ2-7 TRBV6-5 . CASSYGDRGGEQYF TGTGCCAGCAGTTACGGGGACAGGGGAGGAGAGCAGTACTTC
18 . TRBJ2-2 TRBV27 once CASSWSFVKSGNTGELFF TGTGCCAGCAGTTGGTCGTTCGTAAAAAGTGGGAACACCGGGGAGCTGTTTTTT
14 . TRBJ2-7 TRBV10-2 . CASTQIRQGGEQYF TGCGCCAGCACCCAAATAAGACAGGGAGGCGAGCAGTACTTC
16 TRBD1 TRBJ1-6 TRBV5-4 . CASSLELTGGGSPLHF TGTGCCAGCAGCTTGGAACTGACAGGGGGAGGGTCACCCCTCCACTTT
12 . TRBJ1-5 TRBV28 . CASSPAWQPQHF TGTGCCAGCAGTCCCGCTTGGCAGCCCCAGCATTTT
16 TRBD1 TRBJ1-6 TRBV18 . CASSARQGNRNSPLHF TGTGCCAGCTCAGCCCGACAGGGGAATCGTAATTCACCCCTCCACTTT
16 TRBD1 TRBJ1-1 TRBV27 . CASSLRGGTVNTEAFF TGTGCCTCCTCTTTAAGGGGGGGGACAGTGAACACTGAAGCTTTCTTT
14 . TRBJ2-7 TRBV29-1 . CSVGGLEGAFEQYF TGCAGCGTTGGGGGTTTGGAGGGGGCATTCGAGCAGTACTTC
16 TRBD2 TRBJ2-5 TRBV5-4 . CASSFGPSGAGETQYF TGTGCCAGCAGCTTTGGTCCTAGCGGGGCGGGGGAGACCCAGTACTTC
14 . TRBJ2-5 TRBV7-2 . CASSLGPVRETQYF TGTGCCAGCAGCTTAGGCCCCGTTAGAGAGACCCAGTACTTC
14 . TRBJ1-6 TRBV6-5 few CASSYNRENSPLHF TGTGCCAGCAGTTACAACAGGGAGAATTCACCCCTCCACTTT
14 . TRBJ2-7 TRBV18 . CASSPTLTQGGQYF TGTGCCAGCTCACCAACCCTAACCCAGGGGGGACAGTACTTC
16 . TRBJ2-5 TRBV5-1 . CASSLAALAGSETQYF TGCGCCAGCAGCTTGGCCGCCTTGGCAGGGTCAGAGACCCAGTACTTC
14 TRBD1 TRBJ2-7 TRBV7-9 . CASSFQGAEYEQYF TGTGCCAGCAGCTTCCAGGGGGCTGAGTACGAGCAGTACTTC